This T cell receptor (beta chain) originates from a study of radiation and T cells in renal cell carcinoma. Study-level background: Nephrectomy followed 15 Gy stereotactic body radiation by 4 weeks.

The sample's time point: blood 2 weeks post-SBRT. Treatment specified: 15 Gy SBRT to primary tumor, nephrectomy 4 weeks later. Study results and caveats: In blood, top tumor clones expanded by 2 weeks, shrinking by 4.

Germline assignment: CDR1 PRHDT and CDR2 FYEKMQ (reference sequence). Trimming stripped 5 bases from V and 6 bases from J, with 16 bases between. The CDR3 is 14 amino acids. Method: immunoSEQ multiplex PCR; TCRdb's copy keeps in-frame clones and lacks some. The profile shows tens of thousands of clones, roughly 72% of them singletons. Remarks on this clone: The antigen is not known.

The sequences come from blood, collected from a patient whose treatment included radiotherapy and nephrectomy. This sequence joins TRBV13 and TRBJ1-2; D is uncertain. The clonotype originates from a man in his sixties with renal cell carcinoma. This CDR3 reads CASSRTATADGYTF. CDR3 DNA: TGTGCCAGCAGCCGGACCGCCACGGCTGATGGCTACACCTTC.